These 17 T cell receptor beta chains share one sample of origin, sequenced in a study of post-analysis software for immune sequencing data. Whole-study findings and limits: Patients showed TRBV5-6, TRBV5-1 and TRBV20-1 among roughly 5 TRBV segments more frequent than in controls.

The antigens for these receptors are not known. Each TCR beta cDNA library carried unique molecular identifiers. TCRdb ran MiXCR on the PCR reads and lists one entry per CDR3 protein. This repertoire shows roughly 800,000 distinct CDR3 sequences, around 53% found once; its top ten account for about 4.8%. Sequencing was performed on blood. Receptors were obtained from a girl aged 10 to 17 with multiple sclerosis.

The chain links TRBV13 to TRBJ2-7, with 7 bases aligning to TRBD2. This CDR3 spans 17 amino acids. The junction had 19 bases not matched to a gene; V was cut back by 4 bases and J by 7 bases. Germline V gene sequence: CDR1 PRHDT, CDR2 FYEKMQ (reference sequence). The CDR3: CASSSRLASGRRGEQYF. The CDR3, as DNA: TGTGCCAGCAGCTCAAGACTAGCCTCGGGAAGGAGGGGTGAGCAGTACTTC.

This rearrangement joins TRBV7-3 to TRBJ2-1, with D uncertain. This CDR3 is 14 amino acids long. Germline V lookup: CDR1 SGHTA, CDR2 FQGTGA. Trimming took off 5 bases at V and 0 bases at J, with 8 bases between the two ends. The CDR3 protein is CASSLTRSYNEQFF. CDR3 coding DNA: TGTGCCAGCAGCCTCACCCGCTCCTACAATGAGCAGTTCTTC.

This clonotype was seen a single time. The J gene is TRBJ2-1, the V gene TRBV20-1; D perhaps matches TRBD2 (6 bases). In germline, CDR1 is DFQATT, CDR2 SNEGSKA (reference sequence). Trimming took off 3 bases at V and 7 bases at J, with 13 bases between the two ends. The CDR3 spans 13 residues. CDR3: CSASGSLRNEQFF. CDR3 DNA: TGCAGTGCTAGCGGGAGCTTGAGGAATGAGCAGTTCTTC.

This clonotype has only a few counts. This chain joins TRBV29-1 and TRBJ2-4; D may correspond to TRBD1 or TRBD2 (6 bases each). The last part of the DNA fits TRBJ2-7 better; the J call may be wrong. The V gene's germline CDR1 is SQVTM and CDR2 ANQGSEA. The CDR3 extends over 12 amino acids. The CDR3 DNA follows: TGCAGCGTTGACGGGGGCGGCCGCGAGCAGTACTTC. This gives the protein CSVDGGGREQYF.

The chain has TRBV6-5 and TRBJ2-7, with D possibly being TRBD1 (6 bases). The germline gives CDR1 MNHEY, CDR2 SVGAGI. Trimming cost V 5 bases and J 5 bases, with 16 bases left between them. This CDR3 is built from 14 residues. CDR3 nucleotide sequence: TGTGCCAGCAGTGAGTCAGGGGCGGAGGACGAGCAGTACTTC. Protein sequence: CASSESGAEDEQYF.

This chain joins TRBV11-2 and TRBJ2-1; D may be TRBD2 (5 bases). V dropped 1 base and J dropped 0 bases, with 10 bases sitting between them. Germline CDR1 reads SGHAT; CDR2 reads FQNNGV. The CDR3 is 16 residues long. The CDR3 coding sequence is TGTGCCAGCAGCTTAGTTTCGGGGTTCTCCTACAATGAGCAGTTCTTC. It yields the protein CASSLVSGFSYNEQFF.

This clonotype showed up just a few times. The V gene is TRBV6-5, the J gene TRBJ2-5; 8 bases are a match to TRBD1. V shed 2 bases, J shed 2 bases, and the junction held 4 bases outside the gene matches. The CDR3 length is 15 residues. Germline V gives CDR1 MNHEY, CDR2 SVGAGI. The chain's CDR3 is CASSYGTGSQETQYF. The DNA of the CDR3 is TGTGCCAGCAGTTACGGGACAGGTTCACAAGAGACCCAGTACTTC.

The chain carries TRBV6-2 or TRBV6-3 and TRBJ2-4, with 10 bases lining up with TRBD2. CDR3 length: 20 amino acids. CDR1 is MNHEY and CDR2 is SVGEGT in the germline V gene. Germline trimming cut 2 bases from V and 0 bases from J; bases unmatched to any gene: 13. CDR3 in DNA: TGTGCCAGCAGTTACGCAACCGGGACTAGCGACCCTCTAGCCAAAAACATTCAGTACTTC. Amino acids: CASSYATGTSDPLAKNIQYF.

The chain recombines TRBV29-1 with TRBJ2-5; D is undetermined. There are 13 residues in the CDR3. Germline CDR1 and CDR2: SQVTM and ANQGSEA. V gave up 4 bases and J gave up 2 bases, with 11 bases separating them. In DNA form, the CDR3 reads TGCAGCGTTGCAGGTCTGCAACAAGAGACCCAGTACTTC. Its translation is CSVAGLQQETQYF.

This clonotype has only a few counts. This rearrangement joins TRBV6-6 to TRBJ2-5; D remains unclear. V lost 2 bases and J 4 bases, leaving 8 bases between the germline ends. Germline loops: CDR1 MNHNY, CDR2 SVGAGI (reference sequence). The CDR3 spans 13 residues. CDR3 DNA sequence: TGTGCCAGCAGTTACCTAGGGTCAGAGACCCAGTACTTC. This gives the protein CASSYLGSETQYF.

V gene TRBV10-3 combines with J gene TRBJ2-3; no clear D gene. The CDR3 is made up of 14 amino acids. Germline loops: CDR1 ENHRY, CDR2 SYGVKD. The V end lost 2 bases, the J end lost 5 bases, and 11 bases lay between the germline ends. The CDR3 DNA follows: TGTGCCATCAGTGAGGGCAGCGCAAGAGATACGCAGTATTTT. Translation gives CAISEGSARDTQYF.

Notes on this clonotype: The junction differs from germline at one of its ends, possibly a read error. The rearrangement joins TRBV3-1 to TRBJ2-5; 13 positions agree with TRBD2. CDR1 is LGHDT, CDR2 YNNKEL, per germline (reference sequence). The CDR3 has 16 amino acids. Here the CDR3 reads CASSHRTSGSKETQYF. The CDR3 region has the DNA TGTGCCAGTAGCCACCGGACTAGCGGGAGTAAAGAGACCCAGTACTTC.

The chain couples TRBV4-1 to TRBJ2-5; tentatively, D is TRBD1 (5 bases). CDR1 and CDR2 from the germline V gene are MGHRA and YSYEKL. Trimming removed 3 bases from V and 0 bases from J, with 20 bases in between. The CDR3 spans 18 residues. The CDR3 DNA reads TGCGCCAGCAGCCACCCAACCACCAGGGCAGGGTACCAAGAGACCCAGTACTTC. Its translation is CASSHPTTRAGYQETQYF.

V and J are TRBV20-1 and TRBJ1-1; 8 nucleotides match TRBD1. This CDR3 comprises 14 residues. Germline CDR1 reads DFQATT; CDR2 reads SNEGSKA (reference sequence). Trimming cost V 2 bases and J 1 base; bases outside gene matches: 3. The CDR3 reads CSARQGATNTEAFF. The CDR3 DNA sequence: TGCAGTGCTAGACAGGGGGCGACGAACACTGAAGCTTTCTTT.

The chain links TRBV10-3 to TRBJ2-7; TRBD1 matches at 12 bases. The V segment lost 4 bases and the J segment 5 bases; nucleotides outside the gene matches: 6. The CDR3 spans 15 residues. Germline CDR1 and CDR2: ENHRY and SYGVKD. The CDR3 DNA sequence: TGTGCCATCAGTGGCGCCGGGACAGGGGGCGACGAGCAGTACTTC. This codes for CAISGAGTGGDEQYF.

This chain connects TRBV2 to TRBJ2-5; D gene unclear. Germline V gene sequence: CDR1 SNHLY, CDR2 FYNNEI. The CDR3 length is 9 residues. V gave up 7 bases and J gave up 5 bases, with 2 bases separating them. The DNA for the CDR3 is TGTGCCAGCAAGGAGACCCAGTACTTC. Protein product: CASKETQYF.

As regards this clonotype: Its ends do not fully match the called genes, so a read error is possible. The chain joins TRBV5-1 to TRBJ2-7; TRBD1 matches 10 bases. This CDR3 spans 14 amino acids. Germline assignment: CDR1 SGHRS and CDR2 YFSETQ. The CDR3, as DNA: TGCGCCGGCAGCCTGGGGACAGGGGCCTACGAGCAGTACTTC. Its protein product is CAGSLGTGAYEQYF.